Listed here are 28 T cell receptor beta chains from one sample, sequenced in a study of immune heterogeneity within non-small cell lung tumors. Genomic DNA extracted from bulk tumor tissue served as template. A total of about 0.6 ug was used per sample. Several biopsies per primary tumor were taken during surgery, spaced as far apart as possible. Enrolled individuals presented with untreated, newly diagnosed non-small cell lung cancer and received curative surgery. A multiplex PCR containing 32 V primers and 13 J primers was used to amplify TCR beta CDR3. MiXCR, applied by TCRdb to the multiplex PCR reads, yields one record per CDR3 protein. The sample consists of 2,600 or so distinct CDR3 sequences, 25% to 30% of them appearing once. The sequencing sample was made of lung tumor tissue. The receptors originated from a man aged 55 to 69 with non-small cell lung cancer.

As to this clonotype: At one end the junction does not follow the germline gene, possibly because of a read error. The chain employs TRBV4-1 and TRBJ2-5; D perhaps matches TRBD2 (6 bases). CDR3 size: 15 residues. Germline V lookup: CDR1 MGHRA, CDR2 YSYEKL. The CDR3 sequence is CASIQVLSGRETQYF. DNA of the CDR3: TGCGCCAGCATCCAAGTCCTATCCGGGAGAGAGACCCAGTACTTC.

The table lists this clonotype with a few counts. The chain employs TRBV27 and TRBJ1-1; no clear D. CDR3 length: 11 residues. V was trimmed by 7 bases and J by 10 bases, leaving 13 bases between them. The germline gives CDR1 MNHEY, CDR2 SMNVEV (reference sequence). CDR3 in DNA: TGTGCCAGCATCCTTTTTAATCGAGCTTTCTTT. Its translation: CASILFNRAFF.

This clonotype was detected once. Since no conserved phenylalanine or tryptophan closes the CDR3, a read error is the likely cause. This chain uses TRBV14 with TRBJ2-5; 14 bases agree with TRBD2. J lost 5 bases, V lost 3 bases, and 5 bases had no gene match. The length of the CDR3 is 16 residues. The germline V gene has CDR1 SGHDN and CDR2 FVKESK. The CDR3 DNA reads TGTGCCAGCAGCCAGGGGACTAGCGGGAGTGACGAGACCCAGTACTTG. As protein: CASSQGTSGSDETQYL.

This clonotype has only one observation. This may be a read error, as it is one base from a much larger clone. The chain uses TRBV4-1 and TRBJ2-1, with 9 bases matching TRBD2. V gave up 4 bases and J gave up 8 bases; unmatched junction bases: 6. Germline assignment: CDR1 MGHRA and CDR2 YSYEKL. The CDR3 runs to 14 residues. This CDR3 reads CASSLSGSYYEQFF. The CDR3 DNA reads TGCGCCAGCAGCCTTAGCGGGAGTTATTATGAGCAGTTCTTC.

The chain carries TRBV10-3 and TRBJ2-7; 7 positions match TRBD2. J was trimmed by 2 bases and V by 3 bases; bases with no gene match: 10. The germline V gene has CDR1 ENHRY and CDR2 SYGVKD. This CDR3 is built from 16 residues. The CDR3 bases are TGTGCCATCAGTGATGTATCGGGGGGTGCCCCCTACGAGCAGTACTTC. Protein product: CAISDVSGGAPYEQYF.

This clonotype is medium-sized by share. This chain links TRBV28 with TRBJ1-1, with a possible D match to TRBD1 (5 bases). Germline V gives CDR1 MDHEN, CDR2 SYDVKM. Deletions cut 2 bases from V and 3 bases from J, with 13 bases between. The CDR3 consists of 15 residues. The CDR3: CASSLVLGGDTEAFF. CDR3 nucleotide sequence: TGTGCCAGCAGTTTAGTCCTCGGGGGAGACACTGAAGCTTTCTTT.

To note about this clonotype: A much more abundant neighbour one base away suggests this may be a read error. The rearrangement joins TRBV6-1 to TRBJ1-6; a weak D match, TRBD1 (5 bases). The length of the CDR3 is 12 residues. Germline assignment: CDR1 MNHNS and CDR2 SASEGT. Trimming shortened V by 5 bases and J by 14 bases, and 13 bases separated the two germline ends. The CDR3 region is CASSQGPGALHF. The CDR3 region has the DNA TGTGCCAGCAGTCAGGGCCCCGGGGCCCTCCACTTT.

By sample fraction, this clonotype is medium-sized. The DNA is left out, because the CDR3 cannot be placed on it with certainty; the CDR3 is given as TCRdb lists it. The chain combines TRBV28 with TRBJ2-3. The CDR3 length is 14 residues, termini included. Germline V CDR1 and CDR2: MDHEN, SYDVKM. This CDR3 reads CASSFLAGTDTQYF.

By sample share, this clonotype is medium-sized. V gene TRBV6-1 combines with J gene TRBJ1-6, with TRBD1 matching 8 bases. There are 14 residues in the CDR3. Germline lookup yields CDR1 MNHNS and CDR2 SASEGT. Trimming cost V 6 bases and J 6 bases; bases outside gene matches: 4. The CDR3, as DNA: TGTGCCAGCAGAAACCAGGGGGCTAATTCACCCCTCCACTTT. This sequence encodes CASRNQGANSPLHF.

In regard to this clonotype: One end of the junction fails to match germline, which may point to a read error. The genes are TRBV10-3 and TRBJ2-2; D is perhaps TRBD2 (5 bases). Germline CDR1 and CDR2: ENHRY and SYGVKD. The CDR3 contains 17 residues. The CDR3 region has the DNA TGTGCCATCAGCCTGACCTTCCAGAGGGTACCTACCGGTGAGCTGTTTTTT. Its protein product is CAISLTFQRVPTGELFF.

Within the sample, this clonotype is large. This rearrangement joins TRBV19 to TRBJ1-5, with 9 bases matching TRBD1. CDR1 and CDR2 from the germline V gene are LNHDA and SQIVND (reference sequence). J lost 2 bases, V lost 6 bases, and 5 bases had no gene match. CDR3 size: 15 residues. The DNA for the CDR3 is TGTGCCAGTAGGGGGGGACAGGGAGGCAATCAGCCCCAGCATTTT. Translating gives CASRGGQGGNQPQHF.

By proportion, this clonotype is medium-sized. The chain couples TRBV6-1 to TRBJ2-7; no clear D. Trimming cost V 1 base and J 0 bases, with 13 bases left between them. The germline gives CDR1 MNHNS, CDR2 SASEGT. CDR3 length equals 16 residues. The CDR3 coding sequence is TGTGCCAGCAGTGAAGTTGGCGGTCTAAGCTCCTACGAGCAGTACTTC. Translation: CASSEVGGLSSYEQYF.

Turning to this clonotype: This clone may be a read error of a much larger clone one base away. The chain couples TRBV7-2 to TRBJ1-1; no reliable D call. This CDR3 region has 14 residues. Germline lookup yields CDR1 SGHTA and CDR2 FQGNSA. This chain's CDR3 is CASSLKQLNTGAFF. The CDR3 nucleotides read TGTGCCAGCAGCTTAAAACAGCTGAACACTGGAGCTTTCTTT.

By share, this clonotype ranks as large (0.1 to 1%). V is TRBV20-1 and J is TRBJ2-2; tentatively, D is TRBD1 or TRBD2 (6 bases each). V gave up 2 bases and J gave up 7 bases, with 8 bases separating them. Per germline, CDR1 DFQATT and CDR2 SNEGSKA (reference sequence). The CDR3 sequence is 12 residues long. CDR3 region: CSARKGGGELFF. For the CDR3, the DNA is TGCAGTGCTAGAAAGGGGGGCGGGGAGCTGTTTTTT.

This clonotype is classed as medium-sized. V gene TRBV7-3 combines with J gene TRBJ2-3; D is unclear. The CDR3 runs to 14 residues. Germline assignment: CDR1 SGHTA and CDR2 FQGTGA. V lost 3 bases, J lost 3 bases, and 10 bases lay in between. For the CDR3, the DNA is TGTGCCAGCAGCTTTAACGGACGTACAGATACGCAGTATTTT. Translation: CASSFNGRTDTQYF.

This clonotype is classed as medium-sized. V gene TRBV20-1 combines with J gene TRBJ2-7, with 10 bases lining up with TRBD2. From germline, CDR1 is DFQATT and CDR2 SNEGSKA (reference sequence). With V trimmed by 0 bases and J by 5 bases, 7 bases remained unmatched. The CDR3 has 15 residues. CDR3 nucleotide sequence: TGCAGTGCTAGAGACTTAAGCGGGAGGGCCAACGAGCAGTACTTC. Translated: CSARDLSGRANEQYF.

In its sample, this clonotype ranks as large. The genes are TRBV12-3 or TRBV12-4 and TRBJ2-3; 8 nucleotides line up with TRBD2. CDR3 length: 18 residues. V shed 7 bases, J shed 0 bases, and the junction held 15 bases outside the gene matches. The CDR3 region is CASTPIVPGLDSTDTQYF. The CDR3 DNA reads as TGTGCCAGCACTCCTATCGTTCCGGGACTAGATAGCACAGATACGCAGTATTTT.

CDR3 sequence: CASSDRGGGKNIQYF. Here the CDR3 DNA reads TGTGCCAGCAGTGACAGGGGGGGTGGCAAAAACATTCAGTACTTC. The V and J genes are TRBV25-1 and TRBJ2-4; D may match TRBD1 or TRBD2 (7 bases each). CDR1 MGHDK and CDR2 SYGVNS come from the germline V gene. The CDR3 totals 15 residues. V was clipped by 3 bases and J by 3 bases, with 12 bases between them.

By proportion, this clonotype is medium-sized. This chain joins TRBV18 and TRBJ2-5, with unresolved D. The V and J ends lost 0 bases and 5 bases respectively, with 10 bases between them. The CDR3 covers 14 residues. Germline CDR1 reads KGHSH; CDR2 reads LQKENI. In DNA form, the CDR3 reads TGTGCCAGCTCACCACCGGCCAGACTTGAGACCCAGTACTTC. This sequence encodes CASSPPARLETQYF.

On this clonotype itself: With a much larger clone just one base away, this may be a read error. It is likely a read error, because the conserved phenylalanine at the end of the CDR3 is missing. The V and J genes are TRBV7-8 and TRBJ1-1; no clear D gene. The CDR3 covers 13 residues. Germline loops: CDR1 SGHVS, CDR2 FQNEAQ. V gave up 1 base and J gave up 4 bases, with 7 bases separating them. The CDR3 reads CASSLVWRTEAFS. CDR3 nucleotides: TGTGCCAGCAGCTTAGTATGGCGCACTGAAGCTTTCTCT.

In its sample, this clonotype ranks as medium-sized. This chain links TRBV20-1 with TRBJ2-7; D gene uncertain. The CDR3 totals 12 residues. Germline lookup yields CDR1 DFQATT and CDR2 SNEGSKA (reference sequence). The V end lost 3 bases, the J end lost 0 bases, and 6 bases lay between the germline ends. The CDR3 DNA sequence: TGCAGTGCTAGCCCGAGCTCCTACGAGCAGTACTTC. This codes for CSASPSSYEQYF.

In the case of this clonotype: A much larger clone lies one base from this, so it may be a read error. The CDR3 DNA reads as TGCGCCAGCAGCTTGGGGGGGACATGGCGGAACACTGAAGCTTTCTTT. Its translation is CASSLGGTWRNTEAFF. The chain recombines TRBV5-1 with TRBJ1-1, with D tentatively TRBD1 (6 bases). With 0 bases removed from V and 1 base from J, the gap between germline ends came to 13 bases. Germline values: CDR1 SGHRS, CDR2 YFSETQ. The CDR3 is 16 amino acids.

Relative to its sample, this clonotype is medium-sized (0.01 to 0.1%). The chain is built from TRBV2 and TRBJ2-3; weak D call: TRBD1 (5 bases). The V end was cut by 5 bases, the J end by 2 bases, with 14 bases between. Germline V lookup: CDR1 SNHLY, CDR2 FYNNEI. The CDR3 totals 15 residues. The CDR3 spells CASSIETVSTDTQYF. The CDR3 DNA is TGTGCCAGCAGTATAGAGACAGTGTCCACAGATACGCAGTATTTT.

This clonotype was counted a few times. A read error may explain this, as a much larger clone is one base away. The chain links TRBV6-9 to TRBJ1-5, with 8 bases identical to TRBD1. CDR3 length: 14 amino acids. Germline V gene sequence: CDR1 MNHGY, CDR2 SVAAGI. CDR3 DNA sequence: TGTGCCAGCATTACCGACAGGGGCAAACAGCCCCAGCATTTT. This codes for CASITDRGKQPQHF.

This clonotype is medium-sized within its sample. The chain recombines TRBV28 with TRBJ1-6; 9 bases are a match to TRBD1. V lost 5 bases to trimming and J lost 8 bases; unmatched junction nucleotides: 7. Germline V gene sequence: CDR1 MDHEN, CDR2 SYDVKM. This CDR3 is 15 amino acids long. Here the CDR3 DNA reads TGTGCCAGCAGTGCCCAAACAGGGGGCGATTCACCCCTCCACTTT. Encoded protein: CASSAQTGGDSPLHF.

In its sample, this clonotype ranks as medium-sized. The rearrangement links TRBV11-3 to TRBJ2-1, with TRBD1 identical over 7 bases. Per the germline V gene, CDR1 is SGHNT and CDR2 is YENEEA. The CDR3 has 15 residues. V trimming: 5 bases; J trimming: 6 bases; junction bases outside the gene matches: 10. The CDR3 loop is CASSPNRGQSNEQFF. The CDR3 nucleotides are TGTGCCAGCAGCCCTAACAGGGGTCAGAGCAATGAGCAGTTCTTC.

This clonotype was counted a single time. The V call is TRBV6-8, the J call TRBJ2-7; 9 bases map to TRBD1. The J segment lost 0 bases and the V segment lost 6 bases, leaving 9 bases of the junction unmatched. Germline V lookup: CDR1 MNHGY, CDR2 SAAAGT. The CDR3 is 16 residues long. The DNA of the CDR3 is TGTGCCAGCAGACATGCGACAGGGGGTAACTCCTACGAGCAGTACTTC. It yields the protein CASRHATGGNSYEQYF.

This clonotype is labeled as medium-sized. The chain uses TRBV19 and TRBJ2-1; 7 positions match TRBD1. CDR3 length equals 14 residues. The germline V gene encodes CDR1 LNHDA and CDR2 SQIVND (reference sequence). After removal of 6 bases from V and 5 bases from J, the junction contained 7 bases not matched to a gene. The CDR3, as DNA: TGTGCCAGTAGCGGGACAGTTGGGAACAATGAGCAGTTCTTC. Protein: CASSGTVGNNEQFF.